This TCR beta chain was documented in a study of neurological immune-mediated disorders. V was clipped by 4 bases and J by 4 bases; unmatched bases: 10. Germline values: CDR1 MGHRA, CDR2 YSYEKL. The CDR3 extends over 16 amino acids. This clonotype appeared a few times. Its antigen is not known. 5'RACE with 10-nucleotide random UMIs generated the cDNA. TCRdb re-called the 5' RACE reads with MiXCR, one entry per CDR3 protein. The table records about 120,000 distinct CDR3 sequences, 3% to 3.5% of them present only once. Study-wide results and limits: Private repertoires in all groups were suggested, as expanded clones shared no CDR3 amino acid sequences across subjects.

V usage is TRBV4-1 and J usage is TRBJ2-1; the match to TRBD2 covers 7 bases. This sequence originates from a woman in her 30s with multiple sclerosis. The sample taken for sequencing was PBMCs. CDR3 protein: CASSRLDGGSYNEQFF. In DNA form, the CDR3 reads TGCGCCAGCAGCCGGCTAGATGGCGGGAGTTACAATGAGCAGTTCTTC.